This is a list of T cell receptor beta chains from one sample in a study of blood T cell repertoires in COVID-19. Using immunoSEQ multiplex PCR, the repertoire was profiled, and TCRdb retains in-frame clones only, with some absent. The sample contains around 320,000 clones, 85% to 90% of which appear only once. Sequencing was carried out using PBMCs or T cells enriched from blood (not recorded which). These receptors came from a woman in her late teens or twenties with acute COVID-19. CDR3s leave out the opening cysteine and the closing phenylalanine or tryptophan. The order of the fields is J gene, V gene, clone size, CDR3 protein. Clone size, where shown, is once, few, many, or a class for clones that have expanded.

J gene: TRBJ1-2
V gene: TRBV11-2
clone size: .
CDR3 protein: ASSRGQQSGGDYGYT

J gene: TRBJ2-3
V gene: TRBV7-9
clone size: .
CDR3 protein: ASSLGGRGDTQY

J gene: TRBJ1-6
V gene: TRBV28
clone size: .
CDR3 protein: ASSGGMSYNSPLH

J gene: TRBJ2-3
V gene: TRBV5-4
clone size: .
CDR3 protein: ASMDTSTDTQY

J gene: TRBJ2-2
V gene: TRBV11-1
clone size: .
CDR3 protein: ASTRGSTGTGELF

J gene: TRBJ1-4
V gene: TRBV28
clone size: .
CDR3 protein: ASSPGQASNEKLF

J gene: TRBJ2-5
V gene: TRBV5-1
clone size: .
CDR3 protein: ASSLLLGLAGDETQY

J gene: TRBJ2-7
V gene: TRBV9
clone size: .
CDR3 protein: ASSPQTGSYEQY

J gene: TRBJ1-3
V gene: TRBV6-5
clone size: .
CDR3 protein: ASRDRGNTIY

J gene: TRBJ1-1
V gene: TRBV28
clone size: .
CDR3 protein: ASSFPRDSPWMNTEAF

J gene: TRBJ1-6
V gene: TRBV28
clone size: .
CDR3 protein: AFQGVRSPLH

J gene: TRBJ2-4
V gene: TRBV28
clone size: .
CDR3 protein: ASRSILAKNIQY

J gene: TRBJ2-5
V gene: TRBV28
clone size: .
CDR3 protein: ASSPGGTSGYTGRSQY

J gene: TRBJ2-7
V gene: TRBV9
clone size: .
CDR3 protein: ASSVGPTRVAGGYEQY

J gene: TRBJ2-7
V gene: TRBV12-2
clone size: .
CDR3 protein: ASRLFVRPPEAGGVSYEQY

J gene: TRBJ2-2
V gene: TRBV12-5
clone size: .
CDR3 protein: ASGLVPGQGSTGELF

J gene: TRBJ2-3
V gene: TRBV11-2
clone size: .
CDR3 protein: ASSLGTSGDTQY

J gene: TRBJ1-2
V gene: TRBV28
clone size: .
CDR3 protein: ASSPRFNYGYT

J gene: TRBJ2-7
V gene: TRBV27
clone size: once
CDR3 protein: ASSLSASSYEQY

J gene: TRBJ2-5
V gene: TRBV5-6
clone size: .
CDR3 protein: ASSFYSGRSQETQY

J gene: TRBJ2-4
V gene: TRBV14
clone size: once
CDR3 protein: ASSQNGGIAKNIQY

J gene: TRBJ2-7
V gene: TRBV7-2
clone size: .
CDR3 protein: ASSLAGVEQY

J gene: TRBJ1-1
V gene: TRBV7-3
clone size: once
CDR3 protein: ASSLNGQNTEAF

J gene: TRBJ1-1
V gene: TRBV5-1
clone size: few
CDR3 protein: ASTHGQGYQAF

J gene: TRBJ1-5
V gene: TRBV19
clone size: once
CDR3 protein: ASRKTQGWGGNQPQH

J gene: TRBJ1-2
V gene: TRBV10-2
clone size: .
CDR3 protein: ASSEPQGYGYT

J gene: TRBJ1-2
V gene: TRBV5-1
clone size: .
CDR3 protein: ASSEAGRANYGYT

J gene: TRBJ1-1
V gene: TRBV27
clone size: .
CDR3 protein: ASSWDRVGDTEAF

J gene: TRBJ2-2
V gene: TRBV6-6
clone size: .
CDR3 protein: ASTWEQGLNTGELF

J gene: TRBJ1-5
V gene: TRBV28
clone size: .
CDR3 protein: ASSRTDSNQPQH

J gene: TRBJ1-4
V gene: TRBV20-1
clone size: .
CDR3 protein: SASPATNEKLF

J gene: TRBJ1-5
V gene: TRBV7-2
clone size: .
CDR3 protein: ASSLRGDSNQPQH

J gene: TRBJ1-2
V gene: TRBV10-3
clone size: .
CDR3 protein: ATSGTGGYDYGYT

J gene: TRBJ2-3
V gene: TRBV7-3
clone size: .
CDR3 protein: ASSSSGSTDTQY

J gene: TRBJ1-1
V gene: TRBV27
clone size: .
CDR3 protein: ASTQGAGRTEAF

J gene: TRBJ1-2
V gene: TRBV24-1
clone size: few
CDR3 protein: ATRSNRVGGYT

J gene: TRBJ2-7
V gene: TRBV7-2
clone size: once
CDR3 protein: ASSSRDGYEQY

J gene: TRBJ2-5
V gene: TRBV28
clone size: .
CDR3 protein: ASSARETQY

J gene: TRBJ1-6
V gene: TRBV9
clone size: .
CDR3 protein: ASSAWDNDRSPLH

J gene: TRBJ1-1
V gene: TRBV11-2
clone size: .
CDR3 protein: ASSVVTGVNTEAF

J gene: TRBJ2-2
V gene: TRBV7-3
clone size: .
CDR3 protein: ASSLMASGTGELF

J gene: TRBJ1-1
V gene: TRBV28
clone size: .
CDR3 protein: ASSSTGPEAF

J gene: TRBJ2-7
V gene: TRBV6-5
clone size: .
CDR3 protein: ASSSLTTKNEQY

J gene: TRBJ1-1
V gene: TRBV3-1/TRBV3-2
clone size: .
CDR3 protein: ASSGRGSMNTEAF

J gene: TRBJ2-5
V gene: TRBV5-1
clone size: .
CDR3 protein: ASSSYSGIETQY

J gene: TRBJ2-2
V gene: TRBV28
clone size: .
CDR3 protein: ASSYPGLVGSWAGELF

J gene: TRBJ1-2
V gene: TRBV19
clone size: .
CDR3 protein: ASSRPPGQGYGYT

J gene: TRBJ1-1
V gene: TRBV5-5
clone size: .
CDR3 protein: ASSTLQGKTEAF

J gene: TRBJ2-5
V gene: TRBV7-9
clone size: .
CDR3 protein: ASSLRGLADPYQETQY

J gene: TRBJ1-2
V gene: TRBV20-1
clone size: .
CDR3 protein: SAEQGYGYT

J gene: TRBJ1-3
V gene: TRBV10-3
clone size: few
CDR3 protein: AIRGQGAGNTIY

J gene: TRBJ1-6
V gene: TRBV6-5
clone size: .
CDR3 protein: ASRRGKYNSPLH

J gene: TRBJ1-1
V gene: TRBV12-3/TRBV12-4
clone size: .
CDR3 protein: ASSFAGDRAF

J gene: TRBJ2-7
V gene: TRBV4-2
clone size: .
CDR3 protein: ASSLQGKTGLLSYEQY

J gene: TRBJ1-2
V gene: TRBV28
clone size: .
CDR3 protein: ASIPTFGSNYGYT

J gene: TRBJ1-1
V gene: TRBV21-1
clone size: .
CDR3 protein: ASSMLRGTEAF